This T cell receptor beta chain originates from a study of cytomegalovirus exposure and HLA in healthy donors. Trimming cost V 1 base and J 4 bases; bases outside gene matches: 8. The CDR3 has 17 residues. Germline assignment: CDR1 SGHAT and CDR2 FQNNGV. About this clone: Its antigen remains unidentified.

Study outcomes and limitations: According to the study, approximately 150 TCR beta chains were cytomegalovirus-associated.

At sampling all donors were nominally healthy, likely with unrecorded immune exposures. This PCR relied on a set of 60 Vbeta primers and 13 Jbeta primers. Profiling relied on immunoSEQ multiplex PCR, and the TCRdb table lists in-frame clones only, not all of them. The table has some 96,000 clones, 64% seen once. The sample taken for sequencing was PBMCs. This receptor was taken from a man aged 55 to 69 in good health and CMV-seronegative. J is TRBJ2-2 and V is TRBV11-2, with 8 bases lining up with TRBD1. For the CDR3, the DNA is TGTGCCAGCAGCTTAGGGGGAACAGGGGGACGCACCGGGGAGCTGTTTTTT. Translated: CASSLGGTGGRTGELFF.